The rows below give T cell receptor beta chains drawn from one sample of a study of T cell responses to AZD1222 COVID-19 vaccine. The table came from immunoSEQ multiplex PCR; TCRdb's copy has only in-frame clones and leaves some out. The sample contains some 120,000 clones, roughly 84% of which appear only once. The sample was peripheral blood, taken on day 0 of AZD1222 vaccination. The receptor set was obtained from an adult in good health. Both conserved end residues are part of each CDR3. The D gene is left open where the match is weak. Clone size is given for some rows only: seen once, a few or many times, or a class if the clone is expanded.

V,size,J,D,DNA,CDR3
TRBV7-2,-,TRBJ2-3,-,TGTGCCAGCAGCGTCCAACAGGTCACAGATACGCAGTATTTT,CASSVQQVTDTQYF
TRBV19,few,TRBJ1-1,-,TGTGCCAGTAGTATTTTCGGCGGGAACACTGAAGCTTTCTTT,CASSIFGGNTEAFF
TRBV19,-,TRBJ1-1,-,TGTGCCTCCCGCGGACTCCTCGGGACTGAAGCTTTCTTT,CASRGLLGTEAFF
TRBV7-9,once,TRBJ1-6,-,TGTGCCAGCAGAGGGAGTCTTCAGGGGAGCTCCTATAATTCACCCCTCCACTTT,CASRGSLQGSSYNSPLHF
TRBV19,-,TRBJ2-7,-,TGTGCCAGTAGTACCTCTCGGGTCTCTGGCGTACCCTACGAGCAGTACTTC,CASSTSRVSGVPYEQYF
TRBV6-2/TRBV6-3,-,TRBJ1-6,TRBD1,TGTGCCAGCAGTTACCCGCCGCTACCATGGGGACAGGGGGAGTATAATTCACCCCTCCACTTT,CASSYPPLPWGQGEYNSPLHF
TRBV2,-,TRBJ1-2,-,TGTGCCAGCAGTAAGACGATTGGCTACACCTTC,CASSKTIGYTF
TRBV5-6,once,TRBJ2-5,-,TGTGCCAGCAGCCCCCTGGTGGGTTCGACCCAAGAGACCCAGTACTTC,CASSPLVGSTQETQYF
TRBV12-3/TRBV12-4,-,TRBJ1-1,-,TGTGCCAGCCTTCGCCCGGGGGGGACTGAAGCTTTCTTT,CASLRPGGTEAFF
TRBV6-5,-,TRBJ1-1,-,TGTGCCAGCAGTTACTCACCAGGGGTTGGCACTGAAGCTTTCTTT,CASSYSPGVGTEAFF
TRBV27,once,TRBJ1-6,-,TGTGCCAGCAAAGAAGGGATGTATTATTCACCCCTCCACTTT,CASKEGMYYSPLHF
TRBV3-1/TRBV3-2,-,TRBJ2-7,-,TGTGCCAGCCAAGACGGCGCCTACGAGCAGTACTTC,CASQDGAYEQYF
TRBV1,-,TRBJ1-2,-,TGCACCAGCAGCCACAGGACAGCCTATGGCTACACCTTC,CTSSHRTAYGYTF
TRBV12-3/TRBV12-4,-,TRBJ1-2,-,TGTGCCAGCAGTTTAAGGGGTGGCTACACCTTC,CASSLRGGYTF
TRBV7-2,-,TRBJ2-1,TRBD2,TGTGCCAGCAGCAATCTAGCGGGGGGGTTTTCGTACAATGAGCAGTTCTTC,CASSNLAGGFSYNEQFF
TRBV4-1,-,TRBJ1-3,-,TGCGCCAGCAGCCAACCGGGACGCAAAGATGGAAACACCATATATTTT,CASSQPGRKDGNTIYF
TRBV12-5,-,TRBJ2-1,-,TGTGCTAGTGGTTTCGCAGGGACCCAGGCGAATGAGCAGTTCTTC,CASGFAGTQANEQFF
TRBV3-1/TRBV3-2,-,TRBJ1-1,-,TGTGCCAGCAGCCAAGTCTGGAACACTGAAGCTTTCTTT,CASSQVWNTEAFF
TRBV9,-,TRBJ2-1,-,TGTGCCAGCAGCGCACGCAAGGGGGGACTGGACGGGGAGCAGTTCTTC,CASSARKGGLDGEQFF
TRBV27,-,TRBJ2-4,-,TGTGCCAGCAGTCCCCGGAACATTCAGTACTTC,CASSPRNIQYF
TRBV5-5,-,TRBJ2-3,-,TGTGCCAGCAGCTTGGAGGACAGTCGCACAGATACGCAGTATTTT,CASSLEDSRTDTQYF
TRBV5-4,-,TRBJ1-1,TRBD1,TGTGCCAGCAGCTTGGGGGGACAGGGGGCGAGTAAAGCTTTCTTT,CASSLGGQGASKAFF
TRBV19,-,TRBJ1-4,-,TGTGCCAGTAGTATAGCCCCAGGAAAACTGTTTTTT,CASSIAPGKLFF
TRBV6-6,-,TRBJ1-1,-,TGTGCCAGCAACCTAGGGGCGGACACTGAAGCTTTCTTT,CASNLGADTEAFF
TRBV6-5,-,TRBJ2-7,TRBD1,TGTGCCAGCGGACAGGGGCCCTCCTACGAGCAGTACTTC,CASGQGPSYEQYF
TRBV7-7,-,TRBJ2-2,TRBD2,TGTGCCAGCAGCCCCACCAGCGGGGGGGGCACCGGGGAGCTGTTTTTT,CASSPTSGGGTGELFF
TRBV10-3,-,TRBJ1-1,-,TGTGCCATCAGTGAGTGGCAGGCGAACACTGAAGCTTTCTTT,CAISEWQANTEAFF
TRBV6-5,once,TRBJ1-6,-,TGTGCCAGCAGTTACCTAATTGAGGATTCACCCCTCCACTTT,CASSYLIEDSPLHF
TRBV6-2/TRBV6-3,once,TRBJ2-7,-,TGTGCCAGCAGTTACGACGCCACCCCCTACGAGCAGTACTTC,CASSYDATPYEQYF
TRBV12-3/TRBV12-4,-,TRBJ1-5,-,TGTGCCAGCAGTCACGGGGGACAGCCCCAGCATTTT,CASSHGGQPQHF
TRBV19,-,TRBJ1-1,-,TGTGCCAGTAGGTACTACGGGGGCGGAGTGAACACTGAAGCTTTCTTT,CASRYYGGGVNTEAFF
TRBV10-1,-,TRBJ1-2,-,TGCGCCAGCAGTGTGAACAGGGACTATGGCTACACCTTC,CASSVNRDYGYTF
TRBV7-9,-,TRBJ1-2,-,TGTGCCAGCAGCCCGTGGGGCAACTATGGCTACACCTTC,CASSPWGNYGYTF
TRBV5-1,-,TRBJ2-7,-,TGCGCCAGCAGCCTCGGGAGAGGGGGCGCGCTCTACGAGCAGTACTTC,CASSLGRGGALYEQYF
TRBV5-1,few,TRBJ2-1,TRBD2,TGCGCCAGCAGCTTGGGCGGGGGCTCCTACAATGAGCAGTTCTTC,CASSLGGGSYNEQFF
TRBV5-5,-,TRBJ1-2,-,TGTGCCAGCAGCTTGGCCGGGGCAGGGTGGGGCTACACCTTC,CASSLAGAGWGYTF
TRBV13,-,TRBJ1-3,-,TGTGCCAGCAGCTCTACAGGGTGGCCATTCTCTGGAAACACCATATATTTT,CASSSTGWPFSGNTIYF
TRBV30,many,TRBJ2-2,-,TGTGCCTGGAGTGTACTTGGGTCCGAATGGGGCGGGGAGCTGTTTTTT,CAWSVLGSEWGGELFF
TRBV7-2,-,TRBJ1-6,-,TGTGCCAGCAGCTTAGTCACAATCGTGGGGTCACCCCTCCACTTT,CASSLVTIVGSPLHF
TRBV19,-,TRBJ1-3,-,TGTGCCAGTAGGGACAGCTCCTCTGGAAACACCATATATTTT,CASRDSSSGNTIYF
TRBV12-3/TRBV12-4,-,TRBJ1-1,-,TGTGCCAGCAGTTTAGCGGGTAACACTGAAGCTTTCTTT,CASSLAGNTEAFF
TRBV6-2/TRBV6-3,-,TRBJ1-3,-,TGTGCCAGCAGTCGGGGTAGGATCGGAAACACCATATATTTT,CASSRGRIGNTIYF
TRBV6-5,-,TRBJ1-2,-,TGTGCCAGCAGTAAGGGAGGGGACTATGGCTACACCTTC,CASSKGGDYGYTF
TRBV5-5,medium-sized,TRBJ1-2,-,TGTGCCAGCAGCCGTGATATCGGCTACACCTTC,CASSRDIGYTF
TRBV6-4,-,TRBJ2-3,-,TGTGCCAGCAGTGTCGAACCCGGGGCAGATACGCAGTATTTT,CASSVEPGADTQYF
TRBV2,-,TRBJ2-1,TRBD2,TGTGCCAGCAGTGCTTCTAGCGGGGGATACAATGAGCAGTTCTTC,CASSASSGGYNEQFF
TRBV7-2,few,TRBJ1-5,-,TGTGCCAGCAGCCAAACAAGGGGCGGTAATCAGCCCCAGCATTTT,CASSQTRGGNQPQHF